This T cell receptor (beta chain) appears in the sequencing data of a study of T cell responses to AZD1222 COVID-19 vaccine. General observations from the study: Sampled repertoires all dated from after the peak T cell response. Spike-wide vaccine-associated CD4 TCRs dominated at 160-218 and 743-854. There were mostly white British donors and more females than males, and clonal diversity was possibly underestimated.

In regard to this clone: Its antigen is not identified. This same CDR3 is encoded by further DNA sequences in the sample.

Some clones are missing from TCRdb's copy, which holds only in-frame ones; the method was immunoSEQ multiplex PCR. The sample contains more than 95,000 clones, nearly 95% of which appear only once. The germline gives CDR1 MNHEY, CDR2 SMNVEV (reference sequence). V was shortened by 2 bases and J by 1 base, with 5 bases between the two germline ends. CDR3 length: 13 residues. Material: peripheral blood, obtained on day 0 of AZD1222 vaccination. This TCR derives from an adult in good health. The V and J genes are TRBV27 and TRBJ1-1, with D unresolved. In DNA, the CDR3 is TGTGCCAGCAGTTTAAACAGGAACACTGAAGCTTTCTTT. Its protein product is CASSLNRNTEAFF.